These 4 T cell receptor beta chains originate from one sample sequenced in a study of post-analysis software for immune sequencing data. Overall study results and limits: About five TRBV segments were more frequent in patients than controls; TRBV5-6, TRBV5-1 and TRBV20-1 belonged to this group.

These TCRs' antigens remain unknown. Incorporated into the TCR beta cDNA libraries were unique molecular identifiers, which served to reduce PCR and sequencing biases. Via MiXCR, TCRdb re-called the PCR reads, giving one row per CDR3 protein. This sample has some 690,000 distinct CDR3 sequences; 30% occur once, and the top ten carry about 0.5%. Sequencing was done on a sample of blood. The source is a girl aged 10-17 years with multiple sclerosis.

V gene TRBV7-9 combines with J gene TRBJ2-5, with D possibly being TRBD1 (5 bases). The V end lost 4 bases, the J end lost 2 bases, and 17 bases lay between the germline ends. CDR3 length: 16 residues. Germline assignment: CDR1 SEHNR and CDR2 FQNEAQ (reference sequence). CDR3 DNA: TGTGCCAGCAGCTCCCACTTATTAGACAGACAAGAGACCCAGTACTTC. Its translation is CASSSHLLDRQETQYF. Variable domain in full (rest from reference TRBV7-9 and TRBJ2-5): DTGVSQNPRHKITKRGQNVTFRCDPISEHNRLYWYRQTLGQGPEFLTYFQNEAQLEKSRLLSDRFSAERPKGSFSTLEIQRTEQGDSAMYLCASSSHLLDRQETQYFGPGTRLLVL.

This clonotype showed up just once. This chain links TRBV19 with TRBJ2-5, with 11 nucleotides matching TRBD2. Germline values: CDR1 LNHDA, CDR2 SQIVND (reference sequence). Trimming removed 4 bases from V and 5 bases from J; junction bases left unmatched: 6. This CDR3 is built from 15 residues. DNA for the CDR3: TGTGCCAGTAGTACCGAACTAGCGGGGGTGGAGACCCAGTACTTC. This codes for CASSTELAGVETQYF.

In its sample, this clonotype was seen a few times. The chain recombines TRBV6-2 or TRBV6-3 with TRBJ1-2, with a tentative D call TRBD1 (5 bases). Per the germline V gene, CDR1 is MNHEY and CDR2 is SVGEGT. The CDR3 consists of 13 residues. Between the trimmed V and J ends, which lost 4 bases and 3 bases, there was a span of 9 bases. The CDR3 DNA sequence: TGTGCCAGCAGTTTACCGACAGACTATGGCTACACCTTC. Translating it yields CASSLPTDYGYTF.

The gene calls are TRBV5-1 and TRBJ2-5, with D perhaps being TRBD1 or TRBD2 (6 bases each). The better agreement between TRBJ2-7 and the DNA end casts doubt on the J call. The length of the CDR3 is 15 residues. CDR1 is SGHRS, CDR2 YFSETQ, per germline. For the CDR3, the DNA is TGCGCCAGCAGCTCTTTAGGCGGGACATTGTCCGAGCAGTACTTC. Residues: CASSSLGGTLSEQYF.